One and the same sample provided the 11 T cell receptor beta chains below, sequenced in a study of blood T cell repertoires in COVID-19 (dated by TCRdb to the early 2020s). The protocol used for the library was the immunoSEQ multiplex PCR assay. TCRdb holds this immuneACCESS table with in-frame rearrangements only. Some clones are missing; in checked studies, unresolved V genes explain under half, and the rest has no known cause. The sample contains roughly 40,000 clones, around 82% of them found a single time. Approximately 45% of the sample is in the top ten clones. The source material was peripheral blood. All receptors derive from a woman over 75 with active or convalescent COVID-19.

This chain joins TRBV28 and TRBJ1-2, with TRBD1 matching over 9 bases. This CDR3 region has 16 residues. The germline CDR1 and CDR2 sequences are MDHEN and SYDVKM. V gave up 5 bases and J gave up 7 bases; unmatched junction bases: 14. CDR3 protein: CASSPIAYKQGAGYTF. The CDR3 DNA is TGTGCCAGCAGTCCCATCGCGTATAAACAGGGGGCTGGCTACACCTTC.

The J gene is TRBJ1-5, the V gene TRBV18; no firm D call. V lost 5 bases and J lost 2, with 16 bases in between. This CDR3 is built from 16 residues. The germline V gene has CDR1 KGHSH and CDR2 LQKENI. Here the CDR3 reads CASSNLGRGRNQPQHF. The DNA of the CDR3 is TGTGCCAGCTCAAACCTCGGGCGAGGGCGCAATCAGCCCCAGCATTTT.

This clone was found a few times. The chain uses TRBV7-2 and TRBJ2-7; the D gene is possibly TRBD2 (7 bases). Trimming stripped 6 bases from V and 0 bases from J, with 15 bases between. The CDR3 runs to 15 residues. Germline CDR1 and CDR2: SGHTA and FQGNSA. The CDR3 loop is CASRKGGGSSYEQYF. The CDR3 DNA sequence: TGTGCCAGCAGGAAGGGGGGAGGGAGCTCCTACGAGCAGTACTTC.

The chain employs TRBV18 and TRBJ2-7, with 12 bases aligning to TRBD2. CDR1 is KGHSH and CDR2 is LQKENI in the germline V gene. This CDR3 is built from 15 residues. Trimming removed 6 bases from V and 2 bases from J; junction bases left unmatched: 5. Written as DNA, the CDR3 is TGTGCCAGCTCCCCGCGGACTAGCGGGGCCTACGAGCAGTACTTC. Protein sequence: CASSPRTSGAYEQYF.

In its sample, this clone was seen a few times. The gene calls are TRBV5-1 and TRBJ2-5; D call uncertain. Germline V gene lookup returns CDR1 SGHRS and CDR2 YFSETQ. Trimming took 5 bases from V and 7 from J, leaving 12 bases between them. The CDR3 is 12 residues long. CDR3 in amino acids: CASRPFPGTQYF. For the CDR3, the DNA is TGCGCCAGCAGACCTTTTCCGGGGACCCAGTACTTC.

The chain has TRBV2 and TRBJ2-7; D is uncertain. The CDR3 length is 11 residues. The V end was cut by 6 bases, the J end by 8 bases, with 11 bases between. Germline-derived CDR1 and CDR2 are SNHLY and FYNNEI. The CDR3 region has the DNA TGTGCCAGCAGGTACTTTTCCCAGCAGTACTTC. It yields the protein CASRYFSQQYF. Full variable domain (outside the CDR3, taken from reference TRBV2 and TRBJ2-7): EPEVTQTPSHQVTQMGQEVILRCVPISNHLYFYWYRQILGQKVEFLVSFYNNEISEKSEIFDDQFSVERPDGSNFTLKIRSTKLEDSAMYFCASRYFSQQYFGPGTRLTVT.

This chain links TRBV23-1 with TRBJ1-5, with a tentative D call TRBD1 (5 bases). TRBV23-1 is designated an ORF whose function remains uncertain. Trimming shortened V by 4 bases and J by 0 bases, and 10 bases separated the two germline ends. The CDR3 is 15 amino acids. The CDR3 DNA sequence: TGCGCCAGCAGTCGCAGGGAGGATAGCAATCAGCCCCAGCATTTT. It translates to CASSRREDSNQPQHF.

This rearrangement joins TRBV28 to TRBJ1-4; TRBD1 is a possible D gene (6 bases). Deletions cut 5 bases from V and 0 bases from J, with 16 bases between. CDR1 and CDR2 from the germline V gene are MDHEN and SYDVKM. This CDR3 is 17 amino acids long. The CDR3 region has the DNA TGTGCCAGCAGTCAAGGGGGGGCGGGAGCAACTAATGAAAAACTGTTTTTT. It codes for CASSQGGAGATNEKLFF. The complete variable domain, with remaining parts taken from reference TRBV28 and TRBJ1-4, reads DVKVTQSSRYLVKRTGEKVFLECVQDMDHENMFWYRQDPGLGLRLIYFSYDVKMKEKGDIPEGYSVSREKKERFSLILESASTNQTSMYLCASSQGGAGATNEKLFFGSGTQLSVL.

The chain carries TRBV11-2 and TRBJ1-1; 9 positions match TRBD1. This CDR3 spans 13 amino acids. V was pared by 5 bases and J by 6 bases, with 4 bases of the junction left unmatched. Looked up from germline, CDR1 is SGHAT and CDR2 is FQNNGV. CDR3 residues: CASSLTGGPEAFF. The CDR3, as DNA: TGTGCCAGCAGCCTAACAGGGGGCCCTGAAGCTTTCTTT. Full variable domain (remainder filled in from reference TRBV11-2 and TRBJ1-1): EAGVAQSPRYKIIEKRQSVAFWCNPISGHATLYWYQQILGQGPKLLIQFQNNGVVDDSQLPKDRFSAERLKGVDSTLKIQPAKLEDSAVYLCASSLTGGPEAFFGQGTRLTVV.

The V and J genes are TRBV11-1 and TRBJ2-3, with D uncertain. Deletions cut 1 base from V and 3 bases from J, with 5 bases between. This CDR3 is 13 amino acids long. The V gene's germline CDR1 is SGHAT and CDR2 FQDESV (reference sequence). The CDR3 region has the DNA TGTGCCAGCAGCTTAGATCGGACAGATACGCAGTATTTT. This codes for CASSLDRTDTQYF.

This clone was counted once. This chain joins TRBV11-2 and TRBJ2-2, with 7 bases that match TRBD2. Losses at the gene ends were 4 bases for V and 5 bases for J; bases not matched to a gene: 7. CDR3 size: 15 residues. CDR1 and CDR2 from the germline V gene are SGHAT and FQNNGV. CDR3 loop: CASSWEGLPTGELFF. As DNA, the CDR3 is TGTGCCAGCAGCTGGGAGGGACTACCAACCGGGGAGCTGTTTTTT.